The T cell receptor beta chain described here comes from a study of blood T cell repertoires in COVID-19. Whole-study context: Samples taken during acute and convalescent COVID-19 were collected in the United States, Italy and Spain. Nucleic acid was either cDNA or gDNA, and it came from T cells, B-cell-depleted T cells, or PBMCs.

Original processing methods: From reference gene primer amplification, estimates of nucleated cell counts were derived. Some clones are missing from TCRdb's copy, which holds only in-frame ones; the method was immunoSEQ multiplex PCR. V, J and clone size were drawn from that table, and D and trimming were deduced from the DNA. Of 250,000 or so clones in the sample, 86% were seen once. The CDR3 is made up of 12 amino acids. CDR1 and CDR2 (germline): SGHNT, YYREEE (reference sequence). V gave up 1 base and J gave up 6 bases, with 7 bases separating them. What was sequenced was peripheral blood. The TCR sequence derives from a man older than 75 with acute or convalescent COVID-19. The chain couples TRBV5-4 to TRBJ1-2; D is unclear. CDR3 residues: CASSLKGDGYTF. The DNA of the CDR3 is TGTGCCAGCAGCTTGAAGGGAGATGGCTACACCTTC. Supplemented by reference TRBV5-4 and TRBJ1-2, the full variable domain reads ETGVTQSPTHLIKTRGQQVTLRCSSQSGHNTVSWYQQALGQGPQFIFQYYREEENGRGNFPPRFSGLQFPNYSSELNVNALELDDSALYLCASSLKGDGYTFGSGTRLTVV.